The source of this TCR beta chain is a study of T cell responses to AZD1222 COVID-19 vaccine. Study outcomes and limitations: Females outnumbered males among donors, who were mostly white British; clonal diversity was possibly underestimated. At study baseline, merely a handful of AZD1222 recipients were seropositive.

Germline lookup yields CDR1 SGHRS and CDR2 YFSETQ. This CDR3 spans 15 amino acids. V gave up 2 bases and J gave up 0 bases, with 8 bases separating them. Generated by immunoSEQ multiplex PCR, the TCRdb table keeps only in-frame clones and is missing some. Here the sample spans roughly 140,000 clones, less than 95% being singletons. The sample holds one count of this clone. No antigen is known for it. The rearrangement uses TRBV5-1 and TRBJ2-2, with D unclear. Specimen: peripheral blood, collected on day 0 of AZD1222 vaccination. This receptor was obtained from an adult in good health. This CDR3 is CASSLGIANTGELFF. CDR3 nucleotide sequence: TGCGCCAGCAGCTTAGGGATAGCGAACACCGGGGAGCTGTTTTTT.